The entry below describes one T cell receptor (beta chain). These data come from a study of cytomegalovirus exposure and HLA in healthy donors. It was with 60 Vbeta and 13 Jbeta primers that the PCR ran. The protocol was immunoSEQ multiplex PCR, while the TCRdb copy is restricted to in-frame clones and leaves out a portion. The sample lists 100,000 or so clones, around 76% occurring once. The sequence was obtained from a woman aged 40-49 years in good health and CMV-seropositive. Sequencing was carried out using PBMCs.

CDR3 protein: CASSLGGAQGYTF. Here the CDR3 DNA reads TGTGCCAGCAGCTTGGGGGGGGCTCAAGGCTACACCTTC. V usage is TRBV7-2 and J usage is TRBJ1-2, with a tentative D call TRBD1 (6 bases). The CDR3 sequence is 13 residues long. The V gene lost 3 bases and the J gene lost 8 bases, with 13 bases spanning the gap. The germline CDR1 and CDR2 sequences are SGHTA and FQGNSA.